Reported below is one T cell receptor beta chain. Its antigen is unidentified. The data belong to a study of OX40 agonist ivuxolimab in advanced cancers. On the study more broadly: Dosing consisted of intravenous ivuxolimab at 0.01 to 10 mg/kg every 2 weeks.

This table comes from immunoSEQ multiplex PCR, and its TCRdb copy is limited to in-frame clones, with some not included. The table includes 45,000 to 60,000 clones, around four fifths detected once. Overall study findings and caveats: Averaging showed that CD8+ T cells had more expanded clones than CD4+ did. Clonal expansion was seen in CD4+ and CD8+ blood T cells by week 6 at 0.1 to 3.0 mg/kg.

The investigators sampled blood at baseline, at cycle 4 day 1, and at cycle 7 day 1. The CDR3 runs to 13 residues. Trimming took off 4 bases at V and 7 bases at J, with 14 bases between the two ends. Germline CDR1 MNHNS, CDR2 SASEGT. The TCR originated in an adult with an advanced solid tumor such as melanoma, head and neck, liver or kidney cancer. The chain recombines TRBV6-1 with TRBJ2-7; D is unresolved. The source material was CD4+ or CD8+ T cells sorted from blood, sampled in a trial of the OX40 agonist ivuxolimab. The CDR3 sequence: CASSGVQAEEQYF. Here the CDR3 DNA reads TGTGCCAGCAGTGGGGTCCAGGCGGAGGAGCAGTACTTC.